This T cell receptor (beta chain) was documented in a study of response to subunit inactivated influenza vaccine. Points from the study as a whole: The authors suggested that few new T cells are recruited per seasonal influenza vaccination.

TCRdb used MiXCR to reprocess the RT-PCR reads, holding one entry per CDR3 protein. The repertoire consists of about 500,000 distinct CDR3 sequences, with 10% to 15% occurring once and the leading ten covering under 15%. The CDR3 length is 15 residues. CDR1 DFQATT and CDR2 SNEGSKA come from the germline V gene (reference sequence). V lost 0 bases, J lost 2 bases, and 12 bases lay in between. This clonotype was recorded a few times. Its cognate antigen is unknown. This TCR was sampled from a man aged 45 to 65 who received an inactivated influenza vaccine. The sample was PBMCs from blood, taken 40 to 50 days after vaccination. V is TRBV20-1 and J is TRBJ2-3; D gene uncertain. The CDR3 sequence: CSARDLGRNTDTQYF. The CDR3 DNA is TGCAGTGCTAGAGATCTCGGCAGAAACACAGATACGCAGTATTTT.